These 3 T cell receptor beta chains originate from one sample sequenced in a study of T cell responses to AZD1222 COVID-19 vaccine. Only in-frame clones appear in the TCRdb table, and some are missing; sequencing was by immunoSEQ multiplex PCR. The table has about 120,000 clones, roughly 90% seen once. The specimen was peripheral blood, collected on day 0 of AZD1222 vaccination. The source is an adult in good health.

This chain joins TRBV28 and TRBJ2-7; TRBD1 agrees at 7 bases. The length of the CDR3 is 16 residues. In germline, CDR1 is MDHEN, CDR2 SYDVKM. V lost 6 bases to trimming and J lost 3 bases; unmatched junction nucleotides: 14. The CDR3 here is CASRPPGQHNHYEQYF. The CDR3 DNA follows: TGTGCCAGCAGACCACCGGGACAGCACAACCACTACGAGCAGTACTTC.

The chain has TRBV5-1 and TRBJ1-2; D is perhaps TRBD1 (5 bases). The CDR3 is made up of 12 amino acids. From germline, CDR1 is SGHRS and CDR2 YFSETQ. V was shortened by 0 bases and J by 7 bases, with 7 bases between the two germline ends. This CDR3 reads CASSLGGVGYTF. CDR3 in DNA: TGCGCCAGCAGCTTGGGAGGGGTTGGCTACACCTTC.

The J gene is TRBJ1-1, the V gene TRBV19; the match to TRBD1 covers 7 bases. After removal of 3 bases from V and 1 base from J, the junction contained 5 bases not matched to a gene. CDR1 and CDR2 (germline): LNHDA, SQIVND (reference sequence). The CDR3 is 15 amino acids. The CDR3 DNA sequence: TGTGCCAGTAGTATCAGGGGGGGCTGGAACACTGAAGCTTTCTTT. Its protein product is CASSIRGGWNTEAFF.